This note documents a single T cell receptor beta chain sequence. The CDR3 loop spans 13 amino acids. Trimming cost V 5 bases and J 5 bases; bases outside gene matches: 4. Germline V gene sequence: CDR1 SEHNR, CDR2 FQNEAQ (reference sequence). The data were produced by immunoSEQ multiplex PCR, yet TCRdb's version contains in-frame clones alone and is incomplete. The sample has around 59,000 clones, 80% to 90% seen once; the top ten hold approximately 13%. The data belong to a study of OX40 agonist ivuxolimab in advanced cancers. About the research overall: Clinicians treated patients with ivuxolimab, an agonistic anti-OX40 (CD134) antibody.

Patients with autoimmune history or systemic immunosuppression were excluded. The sample consisted of CD4+ or CD8+ T cells sorted from blood, taken in a trial of the OX40 agonist ivuxolimab. This clonotype was obtained from an adult with an advanced solid tumor such as melanoma, head and neck, liver or kidney cancer. J is TRBJ2-5 and V is TRBV7-9, with 8 bases matching TRBD1. CDR3: CASSRTGYETQYF. The CDR3 region has the DNA TGTGCCAGCAGCCGGACAGGGTACGAGACCCAGTACTTC.